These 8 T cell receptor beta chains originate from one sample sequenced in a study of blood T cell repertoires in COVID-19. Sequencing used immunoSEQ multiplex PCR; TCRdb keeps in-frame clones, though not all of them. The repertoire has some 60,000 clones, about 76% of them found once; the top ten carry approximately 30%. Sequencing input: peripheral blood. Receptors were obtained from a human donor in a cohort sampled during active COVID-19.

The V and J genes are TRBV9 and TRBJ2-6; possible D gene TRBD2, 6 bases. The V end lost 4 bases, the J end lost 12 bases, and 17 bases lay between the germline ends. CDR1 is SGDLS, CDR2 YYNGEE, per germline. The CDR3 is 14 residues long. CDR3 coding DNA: TGTGCCAGCAGCCCCCGGACAAAGGGACTCGTCCTGACTTTC. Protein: CASSPRTKGLVLTF.

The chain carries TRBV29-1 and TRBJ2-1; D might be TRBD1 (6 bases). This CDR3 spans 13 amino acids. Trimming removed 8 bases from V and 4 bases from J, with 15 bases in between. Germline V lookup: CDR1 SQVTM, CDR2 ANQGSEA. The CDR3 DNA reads TGCAGCATGGGGGCAGGGAGTTACAATGAGCAGTTCTTC. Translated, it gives CSMGAGSYNEQFF.

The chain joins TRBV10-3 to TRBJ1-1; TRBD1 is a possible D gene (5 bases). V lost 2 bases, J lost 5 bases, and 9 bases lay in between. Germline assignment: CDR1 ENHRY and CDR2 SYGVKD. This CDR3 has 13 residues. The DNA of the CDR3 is TGTGCCATCAGTGAGGGGGGGGGAACTGAAGCTTTCTTT. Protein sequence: CAISEGGGTEAFF.

CDR3 amino acids: CASSLDGLAGLYNEQFF. CDR3 DNA: TGTGCCAGCAGTTTAGACGGCCTAGCGGGACTCTACAATGAGCAGTTCTTC. This sequence joins TRBV27 and TRBJ2-1; 9 bases align to TRBD2. This CDR3 is 17 amino acids long. Per the germline V gene, CDR1 is MNHEY and CDR2 is SMNVEV (reference sequence). With 2 bases clipped from V and 3 bases from J, the junction kept 8 bases outside the gene matches.

The DNA of the CDR3 is TGTGCCATCAGTGACCTACAGATCCGTAGCACAGATACGCAGTATTTT. Its translation is CAISDLQIRSTDTQYF. The chain recombines TRBV10-3 with TRBJ2-3, with D unresolved. Germline CDR1 is ENHRY and CDR2 is SYGVKD. There are 16 residues in the CDR3. Trimming shortened V by 3 bases and J by 0 bases, and 13 bases separated the two germline ends.

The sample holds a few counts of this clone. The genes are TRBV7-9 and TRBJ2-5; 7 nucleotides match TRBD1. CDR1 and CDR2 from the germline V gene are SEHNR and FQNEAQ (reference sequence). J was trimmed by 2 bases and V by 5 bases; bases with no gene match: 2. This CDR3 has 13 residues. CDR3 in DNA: TGTGCCAGCAGCCGACAGGGACAAGAGACCCAGTACTTC. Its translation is CASSRQGQETQYF.

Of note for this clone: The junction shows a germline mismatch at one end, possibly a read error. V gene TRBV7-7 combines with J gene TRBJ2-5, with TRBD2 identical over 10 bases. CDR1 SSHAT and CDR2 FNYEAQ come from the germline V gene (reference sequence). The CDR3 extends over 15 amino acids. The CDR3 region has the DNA TGTGCTAGCAGCTGGTCTAGCGGGAGCAAGGAGACCCAGTACTTC. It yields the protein CASSWSSGSKETQYF.

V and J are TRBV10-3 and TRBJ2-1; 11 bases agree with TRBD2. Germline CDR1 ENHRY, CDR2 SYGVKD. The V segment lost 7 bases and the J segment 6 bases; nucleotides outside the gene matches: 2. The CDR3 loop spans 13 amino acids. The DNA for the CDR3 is TGTGCCATCACTAGCGGGAGGTCCAATGAGCAGTTCTTC. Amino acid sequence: CAITSGRSNEQFF.